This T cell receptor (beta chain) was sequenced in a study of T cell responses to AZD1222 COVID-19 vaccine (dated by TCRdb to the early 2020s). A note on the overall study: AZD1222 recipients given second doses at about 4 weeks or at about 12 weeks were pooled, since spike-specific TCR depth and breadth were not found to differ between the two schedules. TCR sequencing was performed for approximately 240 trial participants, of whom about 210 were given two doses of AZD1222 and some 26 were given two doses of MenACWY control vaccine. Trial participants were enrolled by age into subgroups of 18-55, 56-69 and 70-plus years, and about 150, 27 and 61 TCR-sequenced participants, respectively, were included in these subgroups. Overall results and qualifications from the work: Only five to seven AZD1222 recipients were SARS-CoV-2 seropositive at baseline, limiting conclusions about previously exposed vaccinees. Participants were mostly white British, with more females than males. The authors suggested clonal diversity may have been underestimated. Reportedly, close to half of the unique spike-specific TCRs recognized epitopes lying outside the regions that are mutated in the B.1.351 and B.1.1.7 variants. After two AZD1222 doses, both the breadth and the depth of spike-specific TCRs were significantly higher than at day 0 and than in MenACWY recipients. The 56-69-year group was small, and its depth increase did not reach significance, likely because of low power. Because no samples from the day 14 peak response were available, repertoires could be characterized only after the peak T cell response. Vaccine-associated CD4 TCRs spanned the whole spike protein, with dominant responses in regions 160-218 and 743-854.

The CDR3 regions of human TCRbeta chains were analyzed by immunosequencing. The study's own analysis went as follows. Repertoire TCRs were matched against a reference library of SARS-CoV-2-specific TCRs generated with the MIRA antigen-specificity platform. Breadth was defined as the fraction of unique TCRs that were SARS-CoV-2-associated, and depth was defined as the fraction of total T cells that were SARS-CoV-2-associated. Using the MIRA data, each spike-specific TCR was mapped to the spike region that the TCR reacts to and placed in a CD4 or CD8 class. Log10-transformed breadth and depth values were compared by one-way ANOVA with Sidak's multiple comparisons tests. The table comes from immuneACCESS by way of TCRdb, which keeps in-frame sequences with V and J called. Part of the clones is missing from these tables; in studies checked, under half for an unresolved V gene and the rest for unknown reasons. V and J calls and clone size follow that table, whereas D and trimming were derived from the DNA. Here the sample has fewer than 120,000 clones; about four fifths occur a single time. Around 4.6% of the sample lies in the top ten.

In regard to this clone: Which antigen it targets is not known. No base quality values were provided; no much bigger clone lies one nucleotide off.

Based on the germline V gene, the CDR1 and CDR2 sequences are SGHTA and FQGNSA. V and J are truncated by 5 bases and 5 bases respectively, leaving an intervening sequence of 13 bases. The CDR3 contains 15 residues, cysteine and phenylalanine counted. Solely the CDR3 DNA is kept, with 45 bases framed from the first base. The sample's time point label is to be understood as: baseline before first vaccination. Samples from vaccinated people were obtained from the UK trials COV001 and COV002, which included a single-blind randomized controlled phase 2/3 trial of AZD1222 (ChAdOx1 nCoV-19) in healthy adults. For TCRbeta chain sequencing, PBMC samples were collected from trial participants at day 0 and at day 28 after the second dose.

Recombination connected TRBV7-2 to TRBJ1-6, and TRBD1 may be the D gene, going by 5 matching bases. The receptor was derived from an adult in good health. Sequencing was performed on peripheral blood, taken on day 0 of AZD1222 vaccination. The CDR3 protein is CASSQTAFNNSPLHF. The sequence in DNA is TGTGCCAGCAGCCAGACAGCTTTTAATAATTCACCCCTCCACTTT. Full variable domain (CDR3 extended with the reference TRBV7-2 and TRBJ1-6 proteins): GAGVSQSPSNKVTEKGKDVELRCDPISGHTALYWYRQSLGQGLEFLIYFQGNSAPDKSGLPSDRFSAERTGGSVSTLTIQRTQQEDSAVYLCASSQTAFNNSPLHFGNGTRLTVT.